This TCR beta chain emerged from a study of T cell responses to AZD1222 COVID-19 vaccine. TCRdb's table, derived via immunoSEQ multiplex PCR, lists solely in-frame clones and lacks some. Here the sample spans fewer than 200,000 clones, about 87% being singletons. Study-level points and caveats: Spike-wide coverage was observed for vaccine-associated CD4 TCRs, with dominant responses at 160-218 and 743-854. Targets within unmutated variant regions were reportedly found for nearly half of spike-specific TCRs. Most donors were white British and more were female, and clonal diversity was possibly underestimated.

In its sample, this clone was seen a few times. The antigen is not known. Trimming stripped 1 base from V and 8 bases from J, with 16 bases between. The CDR3 is 15 amino acids. Germline CDR1 reads LGHNA; CDR2 reads YSLEER. The sequences come from peripheral blood, collected 28 days after the second dose of the MenACWY control vaccine. The rearrangement links TRBV4-3 to TRBJ2-3; tentative D call: TRBD1 (5 bases). The receptor was derived from an adult who received the MenACWY meningococcal vaccine as a control. CDR3 nucleotide sequence: TGCGCCAGCAGCCAAGTAGGCGTGCTGCAGGGTACGCAGTATTTT. Its translation: CASSQVGVLQGTQYF.